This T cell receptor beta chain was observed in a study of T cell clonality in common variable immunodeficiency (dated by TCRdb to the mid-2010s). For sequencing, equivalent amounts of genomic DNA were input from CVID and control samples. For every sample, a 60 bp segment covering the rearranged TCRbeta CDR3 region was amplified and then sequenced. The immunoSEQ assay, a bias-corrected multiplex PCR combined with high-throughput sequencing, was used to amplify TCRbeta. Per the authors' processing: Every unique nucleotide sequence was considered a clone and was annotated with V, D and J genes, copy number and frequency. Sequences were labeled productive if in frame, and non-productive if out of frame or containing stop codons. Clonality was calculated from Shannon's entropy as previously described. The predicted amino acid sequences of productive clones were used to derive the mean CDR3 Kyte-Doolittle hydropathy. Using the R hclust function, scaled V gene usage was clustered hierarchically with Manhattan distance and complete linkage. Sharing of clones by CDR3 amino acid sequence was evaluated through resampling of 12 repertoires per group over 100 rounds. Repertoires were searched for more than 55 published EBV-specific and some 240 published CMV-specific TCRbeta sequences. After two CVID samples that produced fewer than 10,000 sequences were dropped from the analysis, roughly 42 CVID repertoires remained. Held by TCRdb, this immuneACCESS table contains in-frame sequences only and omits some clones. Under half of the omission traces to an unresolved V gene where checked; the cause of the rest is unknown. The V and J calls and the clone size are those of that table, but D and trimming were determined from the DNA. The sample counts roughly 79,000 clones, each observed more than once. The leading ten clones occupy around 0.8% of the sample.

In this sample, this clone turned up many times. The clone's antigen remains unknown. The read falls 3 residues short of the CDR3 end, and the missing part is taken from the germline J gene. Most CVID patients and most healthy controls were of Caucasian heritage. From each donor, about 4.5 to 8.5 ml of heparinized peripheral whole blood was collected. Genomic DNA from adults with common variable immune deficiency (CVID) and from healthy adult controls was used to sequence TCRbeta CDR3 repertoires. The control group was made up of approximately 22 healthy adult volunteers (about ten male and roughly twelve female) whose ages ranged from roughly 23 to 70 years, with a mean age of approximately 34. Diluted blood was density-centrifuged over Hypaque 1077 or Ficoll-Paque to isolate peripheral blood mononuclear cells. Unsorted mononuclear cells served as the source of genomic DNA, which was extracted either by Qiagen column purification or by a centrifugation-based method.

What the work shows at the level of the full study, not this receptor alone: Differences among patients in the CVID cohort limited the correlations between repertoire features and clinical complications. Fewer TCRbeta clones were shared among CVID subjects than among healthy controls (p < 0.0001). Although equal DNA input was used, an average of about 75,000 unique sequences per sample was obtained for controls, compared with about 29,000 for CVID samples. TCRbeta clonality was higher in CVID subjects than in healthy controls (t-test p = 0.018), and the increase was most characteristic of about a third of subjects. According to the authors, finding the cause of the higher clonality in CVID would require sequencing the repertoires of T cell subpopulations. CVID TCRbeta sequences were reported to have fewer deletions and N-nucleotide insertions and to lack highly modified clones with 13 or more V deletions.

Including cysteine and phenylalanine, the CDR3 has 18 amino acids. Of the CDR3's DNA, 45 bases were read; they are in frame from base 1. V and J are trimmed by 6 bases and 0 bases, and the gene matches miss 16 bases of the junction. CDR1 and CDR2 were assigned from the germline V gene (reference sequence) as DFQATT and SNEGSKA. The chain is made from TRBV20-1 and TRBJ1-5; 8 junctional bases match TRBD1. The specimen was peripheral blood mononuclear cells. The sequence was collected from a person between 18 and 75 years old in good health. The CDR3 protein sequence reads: CSAPRRDRFSYSNQPQHF. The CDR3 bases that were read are TGCAGTGCCCCCCGACGGGACAGGTTTTCTTATAGCAATCAGCCC.